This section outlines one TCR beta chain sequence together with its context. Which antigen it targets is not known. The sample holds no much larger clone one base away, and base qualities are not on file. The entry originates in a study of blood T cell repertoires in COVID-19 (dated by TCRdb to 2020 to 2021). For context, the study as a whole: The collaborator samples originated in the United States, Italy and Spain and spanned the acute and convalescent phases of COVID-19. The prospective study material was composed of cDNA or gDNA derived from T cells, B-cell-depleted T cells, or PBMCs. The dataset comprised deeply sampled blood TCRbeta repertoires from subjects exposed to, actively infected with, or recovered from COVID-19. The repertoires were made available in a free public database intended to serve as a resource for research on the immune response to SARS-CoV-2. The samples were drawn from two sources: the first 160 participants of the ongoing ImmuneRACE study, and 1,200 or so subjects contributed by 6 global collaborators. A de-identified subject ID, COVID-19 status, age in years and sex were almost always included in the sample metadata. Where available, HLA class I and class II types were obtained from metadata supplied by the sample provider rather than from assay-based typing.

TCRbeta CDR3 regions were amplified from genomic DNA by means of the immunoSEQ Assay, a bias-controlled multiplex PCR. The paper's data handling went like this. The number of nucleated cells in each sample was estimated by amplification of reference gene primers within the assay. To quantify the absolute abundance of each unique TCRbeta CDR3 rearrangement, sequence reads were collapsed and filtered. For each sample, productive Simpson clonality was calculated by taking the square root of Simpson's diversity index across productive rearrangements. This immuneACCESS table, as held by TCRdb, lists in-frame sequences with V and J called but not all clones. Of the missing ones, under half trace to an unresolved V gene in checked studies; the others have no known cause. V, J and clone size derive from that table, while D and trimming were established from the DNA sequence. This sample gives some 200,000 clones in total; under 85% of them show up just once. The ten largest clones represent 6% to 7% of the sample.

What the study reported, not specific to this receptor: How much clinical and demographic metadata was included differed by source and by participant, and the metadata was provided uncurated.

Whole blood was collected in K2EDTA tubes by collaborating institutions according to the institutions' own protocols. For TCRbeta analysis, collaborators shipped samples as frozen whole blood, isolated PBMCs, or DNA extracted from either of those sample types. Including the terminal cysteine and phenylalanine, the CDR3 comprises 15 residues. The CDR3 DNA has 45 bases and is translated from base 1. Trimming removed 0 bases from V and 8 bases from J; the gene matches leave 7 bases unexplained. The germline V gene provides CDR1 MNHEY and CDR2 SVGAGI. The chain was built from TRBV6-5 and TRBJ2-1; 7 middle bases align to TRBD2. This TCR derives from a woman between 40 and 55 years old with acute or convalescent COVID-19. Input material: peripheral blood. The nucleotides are TGTGCCAGCAGTTACTCTTCGGGAGGAGCGGATGAGCAGTTCTTC. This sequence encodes CASSYSSGGADEQFF.